This TCR beta chain derives from a study of blood T cell repertoires in COVID-19. Germline V CDR1 and CDR2: SGDLS, YYNGEE. This CDR3 has 13 residues. V was pared by 1 base and J by 3 bases, with 7 bases between. The assay was immunoSEQ multiplex PCR, and TCRdb's table has in-frame clones only and misses some. Here the sample spans under 200,000 clones, 82% being singletons. The rearrangement uses TRBV9 and TRBJ2-5, with D possibly matching TRBD1 (5 bases). The material sequenced was PBMCs or T cells enriched from blood (not recorded which). The source of this sequence is a man between 60 and 75 years old who had recovered from COVID-19. DNA for the CDR3: TGTGCCAGCAGCGTAACAGGAGAAGAGACCCAGTACTTC. It translates to CASSVTGEETQYF.